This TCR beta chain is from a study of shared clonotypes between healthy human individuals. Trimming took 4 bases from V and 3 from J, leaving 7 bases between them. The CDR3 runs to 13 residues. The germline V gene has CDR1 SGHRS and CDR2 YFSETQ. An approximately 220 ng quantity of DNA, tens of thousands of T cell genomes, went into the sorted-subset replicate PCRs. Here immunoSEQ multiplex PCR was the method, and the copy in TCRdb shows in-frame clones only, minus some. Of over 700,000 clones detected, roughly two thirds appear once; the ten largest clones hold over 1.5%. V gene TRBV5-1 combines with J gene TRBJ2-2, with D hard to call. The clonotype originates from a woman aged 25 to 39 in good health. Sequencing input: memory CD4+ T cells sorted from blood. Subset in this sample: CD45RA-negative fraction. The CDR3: CASSGQDTGELFF. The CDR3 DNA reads TGCGCCAGCAGCGGGCAAGACACCGGGGAGCTGTTTTTT.